This TCR beta chain was sequenced in a study of cytomegalovirus exposure and HLA in healthy donors. The junction had 6 bases not matched to a gene; V was cut back by 7 bases and J by 4 bases. This CDR3 has 14 amino acids. Germline-derived CDR1 and CDR2 are MDHEN and SYDVKM. Use of 60 Vbeta and 13 Jbeta primers characterized the PCR. This table comes from immunoSEQ multiplex PCR, and its TCRdb copy is limited to in-frame clones, with some not included. Of tens of thousands of clones in the sample, about 90% were seen once. This clone was counted a few times. What it binds is unknown. Study conclusions and caveats: While the bulk of TCR sequences proved rare, some public TCRs turned up in many donors. Altogether, some 170 TCR beta chains were recorded as cytomegalovirus-associated. Beyond CMV serostatus, there was no information to go on about immune exposure.

This TCR was recovered from a man in his thirties or forties in good health and CMV-seropositive. The J gene is TRBJ1-1, the V gene TRBV28; 10 bases align to TRBD1. Sequencing input: PBMCs. Here the CDR3 DNA reads TGTGCCAGCATCTTCCGGGACAGGGGCACTGAAGCTTTCTTT. Amino acid sequence: CASIFRDRGTEAFF.